This T cell receptor (beta chain) is from a study of T cells in Graves' hyperthyroidism and ophthalmopathy. Study at large: It was at initial diagnosis, before any treatment, that peripheral blood was collected.

Patients were excluded for uncontrolled infection, other autoimmune disease, pregnancy or lactation. The TCR beta CDR3 regions underwent amplification using RNA transcripts as the source. The primer set for the first-round RT-PCR of the TCR CDR3 was HTBI. TCRdb re-called the multiplex PCR reads with MiXCR, one entry per CDR3 protein. The sample lists around 340,000 distinct CDR3 sequences; approximately 17% were seen once. Deletions cut 0 bases from V and 3 bases from J, with 11 bases between. Per germline, CDR1 LNHNV and CDR2 YYDKDF (reference sequence). This CDR3 contains 15 residues. Points from the study as a whole: Stable hyperthyroidism was separated from ophthalmopathy by a model based on 13 V-J features. In validation, the model predicted ophthalmopathy. These predictions came a median roughly seven months before onset.

This clonotype was seen only a few times. Its specificity is unknown. The clonotype was recovered from a woman in her 30s with Graves' hyperthyroidism that later progressed to Graves' ophthalmopathy. The genes are TRBV15 and TRBJ2-5; a weak D match, TRBD1 (6 bases). Sequencing was performed on blood. Written as DNA, the CDR3 is TGTGCCACCAGCAGAGATTCGGCAGGGGAAGAGACCCAGTACTTC. Translated: CATSRDSAGEETQYF. The entire variable domain, with the rest obtained from reference TRBV15 and TRBJ2-5, is as follows: DAMVIQNPRYQVTQFGKPVTLSCSQTLNHNVMYWYQQKSSQAPKLLFHYYDKDFNNEADTPDNFQSRRPNTSFCFLDIRSPGLGDTAMYLCATSRDSAGEETQYFGPGTRLLVL.